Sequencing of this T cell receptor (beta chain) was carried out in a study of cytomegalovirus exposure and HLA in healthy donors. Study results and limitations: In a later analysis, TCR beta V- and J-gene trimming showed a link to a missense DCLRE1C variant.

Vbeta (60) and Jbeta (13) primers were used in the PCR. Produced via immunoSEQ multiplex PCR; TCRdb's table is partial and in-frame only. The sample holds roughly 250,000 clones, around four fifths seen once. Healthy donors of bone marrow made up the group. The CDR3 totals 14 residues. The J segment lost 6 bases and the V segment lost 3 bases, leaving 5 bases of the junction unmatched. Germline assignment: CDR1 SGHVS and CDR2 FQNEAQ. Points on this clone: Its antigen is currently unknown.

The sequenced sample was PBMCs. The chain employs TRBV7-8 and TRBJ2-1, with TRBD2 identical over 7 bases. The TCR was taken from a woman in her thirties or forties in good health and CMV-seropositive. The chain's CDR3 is CASSFAGATNEQFF. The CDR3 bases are TGTGCCAGCAGCTTTGCGGGAGCTACCAATGAGCAGTTCTTC. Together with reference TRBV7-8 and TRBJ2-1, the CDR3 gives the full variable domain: GAGVSQSPRYKVAKRGQDVALRCDPISGHVSLFWYQQALGQGPEFLTYFQNEAQLDKSGLPSDRFFAERPEGSVSTLKIQRTQQEDSAVYLCASSFAGATNEQFFGPGTRLTVL.